The entry below gives a single T cell receptor beta chain sequence along with its context. The antigen remains unidentified. One entry per CDR3 protein, called by TCRdb with MiXCR from the reads. The table lists approximately 250,000 distinct CDR3 sequences, 22% of them singletons. This record comes from a study of T cell repertoires in cytomegalovirus infection. Study overall: It was the public TCR beta signatures that indicated both CMV infection and matching HLA type. General study findings and limits: Identification of carriers of CMV plus the relevant HLA was achieved through cumulative public TCR beta family frequency.

Sequencing was performed on CD8+ T cells from PBMCs. The clonotype was recovered from a human donor in good health (CMV status not recorded). Some clones in this sample may be carry-over from other donors' samples.

The CDR3 loop reads CSARYRATNEKLFF. The CDR3 DNA sequence: TGCAGTGCTAGATACAGAGCAACTAATGAAAAACTGTTTTTT. This chain links TRBV20-1 with TRBJ1-4; D uncertain. Looked up from germline, CDR1 is DFQATT and CDR2 is SNEGSKA (reference sequence). The length of the CDR3 is 14 residues. Trimming cost V 2 bases and J 0 bases, with 7 bases left between them.